The 3 T cell receptor beta chains given below trace back to one sample, sequenced in a study of identical twins. TCRdb itself ran the 5' RACE reads through MiXCR, one entry per CDR3 protein. This sample yields around 480,000 distinct CDR3 sequences, of which approximately 14% are seen a single time; 0.95% to 1% belongs to the top ten. The sample also formed part of further work on yellow fever vaccine responses in identical twins.

The sample consisted of CD4+ T cells sorted from blood. These receptors were obtained from a woman aged 18-29 years in good health.

This clonotype has at least ten counts. V and J are TRBV27 and TRBJ1-1; D may be TRBD1 (5 bases). The CDR3 runs 14 residues. The V and J ends lost 6 bases and 0 bases respectively, with 11 bases between them. The germline CDR1 and CDR2 sequences are MNHEY and SMNVEV (reference sequence). The CDR3 reads CASRRGTLNTEAFF. The DNA for the CDR3 is TGTGCCAGCAGGCGGGGGACCCTGAACACTGAAGCTTTCTTT.

This clonotype was counted a few times. CDR3 DNA: TGTGCCAGCATTTCCGGGACAGGGAACACCGGGGAGCTGTTTTTT. This sequence encodes CASISGTGNTGELFF. The rearrangement links TRBV7-9 to TRBJ2-2; 8 nucleotides align to TRBD1. CDR3 length: 15 residues. CDR1 and CDR2 (germline): SEHNR, FQNEAQ (reference sequence). The J segment lost 1 base and the V segment lost 7 bases, leaving 5 bases of the junction unmatched.

The chain couples TRBV7-2 to TRBJ2-1; D is possibly TRBD1 (6 bases). V gave up 5 bases and J gave up 9 bases, with 17 bases separating them. CDR1 is SGHTA, CDR2 FQGNSA, per germline. The CDR3 is 14 residues long. The DNA for the CDR3 is TGTGCCAGCAGCCCGAAAACAGGGTTGGTTGAGCAGTTCTTC. Translation: CASSPKTGLVEQFF.